This is a list of T cell receptor beta chains from one sample in a study of T cell responses to AZD1222 COVID-19 vaccine. Repertoires were generated with immunoSEQ multiplex PCR, while TCRdb's copy carries only in-frame clones and drops some. This table holds roughly 120,000 clones, 80% to 90% found once. The specimen was peripheral blood, collected on day 0 of AZD1222 vaccination. The receptor source for this set is an adult in good health. Each CDR3 is given with its conserved first and last residue. The D gene is left open where the match is weak. Not all rows give a size; the values are once, few, many and, for expanded clones, a class.

CDR3 protein: CASSQAPQGGSEQYF
CDR3 DNA: TGCGCCAGCAGCCAAGCCCCACAAGGCGGGTCCGAGCAGTACTTC
J gene: TRBJ2-7
clone size: NA
V gene: TRBV4-3
D gene: NA

CDR3 protein: CASSVAQGLSTDTQYF
CDR3 DNA: TGTGCCAGCAGCGTAGCTCAGGGTTTGAGCACAGATACGCAGTATTTT
J gene: TRBJ2-3
clone size: NA
V gene: TRBV7-6
D gene: NA

CDR3 protein: CASSLAGQGSQPQHF
CDR3 DNA: TGTGCCAGCAGCTTAGCCGGACAGGGGAGTCAGCCCCAGCATTTT
J gene: TRBJ1-5
clone size: NA
V gene: TRBV7-9
D gene: TRBD1

CDR3 protein: CASSPPPGTGELFF
CDR3 DNA: TGTGCCAGCAGTCCCCCCCCCGGCACCGGGGAGCTGTTTTTT
J gene: TRBJ2-2
clone size: NA
V gene: TRBV27
D gene: NA

CDR3 protein: CASSQGPLADFYNEQFF
CDR3 DNA: TGCGCCAGCAGCCAAGGCCCTCTAGCGGATTTTTACAATGAGCAGTTCTTC
J gene: TRBJ2-1
clone size: NA
V gene: TRBV4-1
D gene: TRBD2

CDR3 protein: CATSRTGELFF
CDR3 DNA: TGTGCCACCAGCAGGACCGGGGAGCTGTTTTTT
J gene: TRBJ2-2
clone size: NA
V gene: TRBV15
D gene: NA

CDR3 protein: CASRDSYNEQFF
CDR3 DNA: TGTGCCAGCAGGGACAGTTACAATGAGCAGTTCTTC
J gene: TRBJ2-1
clone size: NA
V gene: TRBV12-3/TRBV12-4
D gene: NA

CDR3 protein: CASSLQNQPQHF
CDR3 DNA: TGTGCCAGCAGCTTGCAGAATCAGCCCCAGCATTTT
J gene: TRBJ1-5
clone size: NA
V gene: TRBV7-9
D gene: NA

CDR3 protein: CATSRERGGRGYTF
CDR3 DNA: TGTGCCACCAGCAGAGAGCGGGGGGGCCGGGGCTACACCTTC
J gene: TRBJ1-2
clone size: NA
V gene: TRBV15
D gene: NA

CDR3 protein: CASRGTGAGYTF
CDR3 DNA: TGTGCCAGCAGAGGGACAGGGGCTGGCTACACCTTC
J gene: TRBJ1-2
clone size: NA
V gene: TRBV12-3/TRBV12-4
D gene: TRBD1

CDR3 protein: CASSRGRGTEAFF
CDR3 DNA: TGTGCCAGCAGCAGGGGGCGAGGAACTGAAGCTTTCTTT
J gene: TRBJ1-1
clone size: NA
V gene: TRBV6-2/TRBV6-3
D gene: TRBD1

CDR3 protein: CASVELDTGELFF
CDR3 DNA: TGTGCCAGCGTAGAGCTTGACACCGGGGAGCTGTTTTTT
J gene: TRBJ2-2
clone size: NA
V gene: TRBV27
D gene: NA

CDR3 protein: CASSQDTPGGVNEQFF
CDR3 DNA: TGTGCCAGCAGCCAAGATACCCCGGGAGGGGTCAATGAGCAGTTCTTC
J gene: TRBJ2-1
clone size: once
V gene: TRBV4-2
D gene: TRBD2

CDR3 protein: CASSRRGATGELFF
CDR3 DNA: TGTGCCAGCAGTCGCAGGGGGGCCACCGGGGAGCTGTTTTTT
J gene: TRBJ2-2
clone size: NA
V gene: TRBV27
D gene: NA

CDR3 protein: CASSSSGQGAGELFF
CDR3 DNA: TGCGCCAGCAGCTCATCGGGACAGGGTGCGGGGGAGCTGTTTTTT
J gene: TRBJ2-2
clone size: NA
V gene: TRBV5-1
D gene: TRBD1

CDR3 protein: CAWRRLAGGPGELFF
CDR3 DNA: TGTGCCTGGAGACGACTAGCGGGGGGGCCCGGGGAGCTGTTTTTT
J gene: TRBJ2-2
clone size: NA
V gene: TRBV30
D gene: TRBD2

CDR3 protein: CSVGGDRPYGYTF
CDR3 DNA: TGCAGCGTGGGGGGGGACAGGCCCTATGGCTACACCTTC
J gene: TRBJ1-2
clone size: NA
V gene: TRBV29-1
D gene: TRBD1

CDR3 protein: CASSLGGLHYEQYF
CDR3 DNA: TGCGCCAGCAGCCTCGGGGGACTACACTACGAGCAGTACTTC
J gene: TRBJ2-7
clone size: few
V gene: TRBV4-1
D gene: TRBD2

CDR3 protein: CASSVGLAGEEQFF
CDR3 DNA: TGTGCCAGCAGCGTCGGACTAGCGGGAGAGGAGCAGTTCTTC
J gene: TRBJ2-1
clone size: once
V gene: TRBV9
D gene: TRBD2

CDR3 protein: CASSLYGARGTEAFF
CDR3 DNA: TGTGCCAGCAGTTTATATGGGGCGCGGGGCACTGAAGCTTTCTTT
J gene: TRBJ1-1
clone size: NA
V gene: TRBV28
D gene: NA

CDR3 protein: CASRMTGAGNTIYF
CDR3 DNA: TGTGCCAGCAGGATGACAGGGGCTGGAAACACCATATATTTT
J gene: TRBJ1-3
clone size: NA
V gene: TRBV6-5
D gene: TRBD1

CDR3 protein: CASSLGNPRGSQPQHF
CDR3 DNA: TGTGCCAGCAGTTTAGGGAACCCCAGGGGGTCTCAGCCCCAGCATTTT
J gene: TRBJ1-5
clone size: NA
V gene: TRBV28
D gene: TRBD1